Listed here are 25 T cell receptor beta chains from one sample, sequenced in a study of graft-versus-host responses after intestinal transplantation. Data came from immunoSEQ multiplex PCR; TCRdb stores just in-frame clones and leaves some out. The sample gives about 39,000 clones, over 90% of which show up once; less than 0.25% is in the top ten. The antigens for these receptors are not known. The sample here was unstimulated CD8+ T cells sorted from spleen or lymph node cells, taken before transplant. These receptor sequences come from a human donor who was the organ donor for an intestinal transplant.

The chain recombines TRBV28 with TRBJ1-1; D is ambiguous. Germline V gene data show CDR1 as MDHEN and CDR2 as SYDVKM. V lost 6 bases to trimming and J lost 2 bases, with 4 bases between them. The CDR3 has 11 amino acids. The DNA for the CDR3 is TGTGCCAGCAGCCGAAACACTGAAGCTTTCTTT. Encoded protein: CASSRNTEAFF.

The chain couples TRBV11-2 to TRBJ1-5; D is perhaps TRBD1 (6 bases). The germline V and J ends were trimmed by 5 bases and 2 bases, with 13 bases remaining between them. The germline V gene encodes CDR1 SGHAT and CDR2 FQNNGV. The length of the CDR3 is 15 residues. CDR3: CASSPGGRGNQPQHF. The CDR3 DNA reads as TGTGCCAGCAGCCCCGGGGGCCGGGGCAATCAGCCCCAGCATTTT.

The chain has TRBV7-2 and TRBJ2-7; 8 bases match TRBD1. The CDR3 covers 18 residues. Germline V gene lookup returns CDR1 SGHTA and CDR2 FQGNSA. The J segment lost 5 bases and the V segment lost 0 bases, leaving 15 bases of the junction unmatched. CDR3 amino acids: CASSLAGRGREGWHEQYF. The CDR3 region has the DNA TGTGCCAGCAGCTTAGCCGGCAGGGGGCGCGAGGGGTGGCACGAGCAGTACTTC. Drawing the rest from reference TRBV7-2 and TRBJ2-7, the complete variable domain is GAGVSQSPSNKVTEKGKDVELRCDPISGHTALYWYRQSLGQGLEFLIYFQGNSAPDKSGLPSDRFSAERTGGSVSTLTIQRTQQEDSAVYLCASSLAGRGREGWHEQYFGPGTRLTVT.

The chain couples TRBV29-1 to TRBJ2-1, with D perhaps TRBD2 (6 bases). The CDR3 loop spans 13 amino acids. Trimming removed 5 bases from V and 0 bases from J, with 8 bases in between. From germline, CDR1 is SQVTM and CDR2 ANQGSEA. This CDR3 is CSVPGLSYNEQFF. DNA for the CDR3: TGCAGCGTTCCGGGACTCTCCTACAATGAGCAGTTCTTC.

The CDR3 region is CASSLESDSYEQYF. The CDR3, as DNA: TGCGCCAGCAGCTTGGAGTCGGATTCCTACGAGCAGTACTTC. The chain recombines TRBV5-1 with TRBJ2-7; D gene uncertain. This CDR3 region has 14 residues. V dropped 0 bases and J dropped 1 base, with 8 bases sitting between them. The germline CDR1 and CDR2 sequences are SGHRS and YFSETQ.

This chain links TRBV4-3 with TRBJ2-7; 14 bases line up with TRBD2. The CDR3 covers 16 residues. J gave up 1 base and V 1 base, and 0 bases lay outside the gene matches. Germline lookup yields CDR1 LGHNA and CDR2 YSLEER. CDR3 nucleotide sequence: TGCGCCAGCAGCCAAGGACTAGCGGGGGGGTCCTACGAGCAGTACTTC. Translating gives CASSQGLAGGSYEQYF.

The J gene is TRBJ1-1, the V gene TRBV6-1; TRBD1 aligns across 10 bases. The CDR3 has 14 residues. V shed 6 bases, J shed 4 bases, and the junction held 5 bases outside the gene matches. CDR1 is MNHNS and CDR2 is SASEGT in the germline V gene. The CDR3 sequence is CASSLGQGGTEAFF. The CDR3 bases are TGTGCCAGCAGCCTCGGACAGGGGGGCACTGAAGCTTTCTTT.

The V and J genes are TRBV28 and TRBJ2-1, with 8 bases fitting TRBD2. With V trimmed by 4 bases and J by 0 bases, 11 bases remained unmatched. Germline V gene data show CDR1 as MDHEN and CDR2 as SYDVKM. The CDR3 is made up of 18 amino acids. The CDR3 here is CASSSTSGMASSYNEQFF. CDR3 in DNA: TGTGCCAGCAGTTCTACTAGCGGCATGGCAAGCTCCTACAATGAGCAGTTCTTC.

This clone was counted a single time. The CDR3 loop is CASSGGAEAFF. The CDR3 bases are TGTGCCAGCTCAGGGGGCGCTGAAGCTTTCTTT. The gene calls are TRBV18 and TRBJ1-1; a weak D match, TRBD1 (6 bases). V shed 5 bases and J shed 6 bases, with 7 bases lying between them. There are 11 residues in the CDR3. CDR1 is KGHSH and CDR2 is LQKENI in the germline V gene.

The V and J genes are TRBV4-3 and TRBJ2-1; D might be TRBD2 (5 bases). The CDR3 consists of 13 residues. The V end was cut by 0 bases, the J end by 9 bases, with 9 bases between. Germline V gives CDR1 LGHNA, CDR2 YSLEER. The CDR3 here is CASSQDCGREQFF. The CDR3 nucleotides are TGCGCCAGCAGCCAAGATTGCGGGCGTGAGCAGTTCTTC.

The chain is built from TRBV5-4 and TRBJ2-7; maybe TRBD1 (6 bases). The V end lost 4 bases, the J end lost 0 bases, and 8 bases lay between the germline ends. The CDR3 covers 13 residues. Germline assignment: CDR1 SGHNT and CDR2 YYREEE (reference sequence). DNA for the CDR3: TGTGCCAGCAGCCCGGACAGCTCCTACGAGCAGTACTTC. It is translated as CASSPDSSYEQYF.

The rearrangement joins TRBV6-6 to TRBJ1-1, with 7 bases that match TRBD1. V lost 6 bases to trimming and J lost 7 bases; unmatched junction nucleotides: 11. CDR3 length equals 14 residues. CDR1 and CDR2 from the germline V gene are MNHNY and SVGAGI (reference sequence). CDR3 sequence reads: CASRGGTEEFEAFF. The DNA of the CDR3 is TGTGCCAGCAGGGGGGGGACAGAGGAGTTTGAAGCTTTCTTT.

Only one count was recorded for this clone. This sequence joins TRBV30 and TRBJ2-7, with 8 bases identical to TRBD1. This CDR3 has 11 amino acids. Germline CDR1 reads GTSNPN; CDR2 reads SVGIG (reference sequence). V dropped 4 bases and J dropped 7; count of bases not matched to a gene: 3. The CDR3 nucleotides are TGTGCCTGGACCAGGGGGCTTGAGCAGTACTTC. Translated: CAWTRGLEQYF. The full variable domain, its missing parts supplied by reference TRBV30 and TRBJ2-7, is SQTIHQWPATLVQPVGSPLSLECTVEGTSNPNLYWYRQAAGRGLQLLFYSVGIGQISSEVPQNLSASRPQDRQFILSSKKLLLSDSGFYLCAWTRGLEQYFGPGTRLTVT.

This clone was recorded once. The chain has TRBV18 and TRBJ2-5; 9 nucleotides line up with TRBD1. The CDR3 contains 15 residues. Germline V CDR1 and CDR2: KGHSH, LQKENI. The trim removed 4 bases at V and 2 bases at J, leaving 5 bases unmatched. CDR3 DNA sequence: TGTGCCAGCTCACTGCGGGACAGGGCACAAGAGACCCAGTACTTC. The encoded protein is CASSLRDRAQETQYF.

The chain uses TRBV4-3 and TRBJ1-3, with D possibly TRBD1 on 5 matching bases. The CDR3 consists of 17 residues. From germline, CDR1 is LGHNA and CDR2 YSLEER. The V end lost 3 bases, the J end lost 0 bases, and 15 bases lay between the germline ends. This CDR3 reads CASSQQTAASSGNTIYF. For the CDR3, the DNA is TGCGCCAGCAGCCAGCAGACAGCCGCAAGCTCTGGAAACACCATATATTTT.

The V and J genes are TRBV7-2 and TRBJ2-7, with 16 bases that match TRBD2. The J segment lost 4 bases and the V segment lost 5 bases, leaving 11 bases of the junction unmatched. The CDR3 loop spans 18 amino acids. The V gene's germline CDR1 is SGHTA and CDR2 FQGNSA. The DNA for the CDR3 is TGTGCCAGCAGCCCCTCCGGGACTAGCGGGGGGGCGTTGTACGAGCAGTACTTC. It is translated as CASSPSGTSGGALYEQYF.

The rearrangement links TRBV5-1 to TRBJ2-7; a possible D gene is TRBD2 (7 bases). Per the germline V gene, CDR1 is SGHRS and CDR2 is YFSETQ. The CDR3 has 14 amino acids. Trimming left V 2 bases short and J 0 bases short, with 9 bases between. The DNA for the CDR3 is TGCGCCAGCAGCTTCGGGGGGCCCTCCTACGAGCAGTACTTC. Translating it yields CASSFGGPSYEQYF.

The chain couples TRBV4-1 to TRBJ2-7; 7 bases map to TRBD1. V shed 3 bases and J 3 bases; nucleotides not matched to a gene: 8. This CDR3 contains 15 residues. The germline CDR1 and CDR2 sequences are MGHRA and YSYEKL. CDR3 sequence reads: CASSQVLRDSYEQYF. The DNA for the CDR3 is TGCGCCAGCAGCCAGGTACTAAGGGACAGCTACGAGCAGTACTTC.

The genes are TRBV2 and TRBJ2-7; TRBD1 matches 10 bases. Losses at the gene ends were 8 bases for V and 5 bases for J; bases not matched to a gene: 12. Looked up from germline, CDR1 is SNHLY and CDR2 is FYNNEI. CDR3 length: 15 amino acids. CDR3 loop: CASQYSGTGENEQYF. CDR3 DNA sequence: TGTGCCAGCCAATATTCCGGGACAGGGGAGAACGAGCAGTACTTC.

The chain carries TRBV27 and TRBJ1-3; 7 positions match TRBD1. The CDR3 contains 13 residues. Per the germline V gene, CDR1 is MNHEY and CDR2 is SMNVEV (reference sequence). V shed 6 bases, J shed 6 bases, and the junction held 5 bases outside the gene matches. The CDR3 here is CASSPDRLNTIYF. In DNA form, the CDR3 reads TGTGCCAGCAGCCCGGACAGGCTAAACACCATATATTTT.

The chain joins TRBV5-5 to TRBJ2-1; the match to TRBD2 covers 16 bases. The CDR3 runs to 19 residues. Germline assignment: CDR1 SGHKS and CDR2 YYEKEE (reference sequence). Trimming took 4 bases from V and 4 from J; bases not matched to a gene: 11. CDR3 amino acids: CASSQPPGLAGGQYNEQFF. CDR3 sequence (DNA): TGTGCCAGCAGCCAACCACCGGGACTAGCGGGGGGGCAGTACAATGAGCAGTTCTTC.

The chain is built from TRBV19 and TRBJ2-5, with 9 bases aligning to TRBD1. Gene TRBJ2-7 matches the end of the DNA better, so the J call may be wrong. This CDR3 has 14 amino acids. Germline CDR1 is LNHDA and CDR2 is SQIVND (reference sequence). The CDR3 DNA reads TGTGCCACCGCCTACGGGACAGGGCCCTACGAGCAGTACTTC. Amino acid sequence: CATAYGTGPYEQYF.

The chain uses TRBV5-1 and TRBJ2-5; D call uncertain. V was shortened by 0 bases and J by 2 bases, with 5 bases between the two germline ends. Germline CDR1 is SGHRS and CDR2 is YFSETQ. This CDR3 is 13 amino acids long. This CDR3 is CASSLVQQETQYF. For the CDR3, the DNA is TGCGCCAGCAGCTTGGTTCAGCAAGAGACCCAGTACTTC.

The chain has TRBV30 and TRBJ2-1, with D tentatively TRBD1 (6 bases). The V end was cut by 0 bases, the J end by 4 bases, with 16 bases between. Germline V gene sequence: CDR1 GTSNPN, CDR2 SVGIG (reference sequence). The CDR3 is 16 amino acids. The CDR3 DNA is TGTGCCTGGAGTGTAAGCAGGGGAGCATTGTACAATGAGCAGTTCTTC. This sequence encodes CAWSVSRGALYNEQFF.

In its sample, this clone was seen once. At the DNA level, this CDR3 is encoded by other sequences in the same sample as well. CDR3 loop: CASSFTGQGNQPQHF. The DNA of the CDR3 is TGTGCCAGCAGCTTCACCGGACAGGGCAATCAGCCCCAGCATTTT. The V gene is TRBV7-2, the J gene TRBJ1-5; 7 nucleotides align to TRBD1. The CDR3 consists of 15 residues. Germline V lookup: CDR1 SGHTA, CDR2 FQGNSA. J was trimmed by 2 bases and V by 3 bases; bases with no gene match: 4.